This entry features one T cell receptor beta chain sequence. This sample was included in a study of somatic mutations in cytotoxic T cells in rheumatoid arthritis. Study at large: Certain V beta antibody-stained T-cell populations, V beta1+ cells sequenced for TCRB among them, were flow-sorted to nearly 100% purity.

The protocol was immunoSEQ multiplex PCR, while the TCRdb copy is restricted to in-frame clones and leaves out a portion. Of 18,000 or so clones listed, around 70% were seen once; the top ten hold approximately 20%. The ends lost 6 bases at V and 6 bases at J; junction bases unmatched: 5. Germline V gives CDR1 WNHNN, CDR2 SYGVQD (reference sequence). CDR3 length equals 13 residues. The V and J genes are TRBV10-1 and TRBJ2-7; 10 bases map to TRBD1. This receptor was taken from a woman in her sixties in good health. Sequencing was carried out using CD8+ T cells sorted from blood. DNA for the CDR3: TGCGCCAGCAGACGGGACAGGGGTAGCGAGCAGTACTTC. Translating it yields CASRRDRGSEQYF.